These T cell receptor beta chains were read from a single sample in a study of control samples from healthy donors and cancer patients. Data came from immunoSEQ multiplex PCR; TCRdb stores just in-frame clones and leaves some out. The sample comprises roughly 100,000 clones, around 89% of which are singletons, and about 18% rests with the top ten. The sample consisted of PBMCs. These receptors were obtained from a man in his 60s with lung cancer. CDR3s include the opening cysteine and the closing phenylalanine or tryptophan. A D gene is named only where the DNA matches it firmly. Not every row has a clone size; where given, it reads once, few, many or a size class.

j_call d_call clone_size v_call cdr3_nt cdr3_aa
TRBJ1-2 TRBD1 once TRBV6-1 TGTGCCAGCAGTGTAAGAACAGGACAGGGGGAACGGTATGGCTACACCTTC CASSVRTGQGERYGYTF
TRBJ2-7 - - TRBV7-9 TGTGCCAGCACCCCCAAGGAGGGCCTCTCCTACGAGCAGTACTTC CASTPKEGLSYEQYF
TRBJ2-1 - - TRBV11-2 TGTGCCAGCAGCTTAGACAGGGTTTGGAATGAGCAGTTCTTC CASSLDRVWNEQFF
TRBJ1-4 - - TRBV11-1 TGTGCCAGCAGCCCGGGAGTGGGGCCCGAAAAACTGTTTTTT CASSPGVGPEKLFF
TRBJ2-5 TRBD2 - TRBV3-1/TRBV3-2 TGTGCCAGCAGCCAAGGGCTAGCGGGGGGACAAGAGACCCAGTACTTC CASSQGLAGGQETQYF
TRBJ1-6 - few TRBV6-5 TGTGCCAGCAGTTACTCCTCAGTGGCACCCCTCCACTTT CASSYSSVAPLHF
TRBJ2-3 - - TRBV7-2 TGTGCCAGCAGCTTAGGGACAGCCACAGATACGCAGTATTTT CASSLGTATDTQYF
TRBJ2-2 - few TRBV10-2 TGCGCCAGCAGTGAATCCCAGAACACCGGGGAGCTGTTTTTT CASSESQNTGELFF
TRBJ1-3 - - TRBV18 TGTGCCAGCTCACCAGGAGCGGGGATTGCTGGAAACACCATATATTTT CASSPGAGIAGNTIYF
TRBJ1-6 TRBD1 - TRBV6-6 TGTGCCAGCAGCCGGTACCAGACAGGGGGCGACTCACCCCTCCACTTT CASSRYQTGGDSPLHF
TRBJ1-6 TRBD1 - TRBV4-2 TGTGCCAGCAGCCGAACAGGGGAAACTTCACCCCTCCACTTT CASSRTGETSPLHF
TRBJ1-2 TRBD1 - TRBV15 TGTGCCACCAGCAGGGACAGGGGTTGGAACTATGGCTACACCTTC CATSRDRGWNYGYTF
TRBJ2-2 - - TRBV6-4 TGTGCCAGCAGTGAGTATGGGGAGGAGAACACCGGGGAGCTGTTTTTT CASSEYGEENTGELFF
TRBJ2-5 - - TRBV10-3 TGTGCCATCAGTGGGGGGGTCAGGACCCAGTACTTC CAISGGVRTQYF
TRBJ1-1 - - TRBV4-1 TGCGCCAGCAGCCGCGGGACACCGAACACTGAAGCTTTCTTT CASSRGTPNTEAFF
TRBJ1-1 - - TRBV5-1 TGCGCCAGCAGCTTGGAGAGCACCATGAACACTGAAGCTTTCTTT CASSLESTMNTEAFF
TRBJ2-1 TRBD2 - TRBV10-3 TGTGCCATCAGCTACAGTCAGGGAAGAGCACCTAGCGGTGAGCAGTTCTTC CAISYSQGRAPSGEQFF
TRBJ2-1 TRBD1 - TRBV10-3 TGTGCCATCAGTGGACAGGGGCGGTATGAGCAGTTCTTC CAISGQGRYEQFF
TRBJ2-6 TRBD1 - TRBV19 TGTGCCAGTAGCTTCACTCCGCCGGGGACAGGGACACTTGGGGCCAACGTCCTGACTTTC CASSFTPPGTGTLGANVLTF
TRBJ1-5 - - TRBV7-9 TGTGCCAGCACTAGAGCGGGGGGAAATCAGCCCCAGCATTTT CASTRAGGNQPQHF
TRBJ2-2 TRBD1 - TRBV7-3 TGTGCCAGCAGCTCCAGACAGGGAGTGGGCACCGGGGAGCTGTTTTTT CASSSRQGVGTGELFF
TRBJ1-3 - - TRBV14 TGTGCCAGCAGCCGGGGCCCTGGAAACACCATATATTTT CASSRGPGNTIYF
TRBJ2-3 TRBD1 once TRBV5-1 TGCGCCAGCAGCTCGGGACAGTCGCCAGCCACAGATACGCAGTATTTT CASSSGQSPATDTQYF
TRBJ2-2 - - TRBV4-2 TGTGCCAGCAGCCAAGATCAAGTATTAGGCACCGGGGAGCTGTTTTTT CASSQDQVLGTGELFF
TRBJ1-5 - - TRBV6-6 TGTGCCAGCAGCTTGCGGCCCCAGCATTTT CASSLRPQHF
TRBJ2-5 - - TRBV7-3 TGTGCCAGCAGCTTAGGTATACAGGGAAACCAAGAGACCCAGTACTTC CASSLGIQGNQETQYF
TRBJ1-2 - - TRBV24-1 TGTGCCACCAGTGGCTTAGGGACCGCCAACTATGGCTACACCTTC CATSGLGTANYGYTF
TRBJ1-2 - - TRBV6-5 TGTGCCAGCAGTTACTCGAGAGGGCATGGCTACACCTTC CASSYSRGHGYTF
TRBJ2-5 - - TRBV18 TGTGCCAGCTCACCAGGGGGAGAGACCCAGTACTTC CASSPGGETQYF
TRBJ1-5 - - TRBV4-2 TGTGCCAGCAGCCAAGGGGATAGCAATCAGCCCCAGCATTTT CASSQGDSNQPQHF
TRBJ2-5 TRBD1 - TRBV7-3 TGTGCCAGCAGCCAGGGACAGTACCAAGAGACCCAGTACTTC CASSQGQYQETQYF
TRBJ1-1 - - TRBV5-4 TGTGCCAGCACCGACGGGGGGAGGAACACTGAAGCTTTCTTT CASTDGGRNTEAFF
TRBJ2-2 - - TRBV6-6 TGTGCCAGCAGTCCACGGGCGGACACCGGGGAGCTGTTTTTT CASSPRADTGELFF
TRBJ2-7 TRBD1 - TRBV5-6 TGTGCCAGCAGCTTGGCCCCGGGACAGCTCAACTCCTACGAGCAGTACTTC CASSLAPGQLNSYEQYF
TRBJ2-1 TRBD2 - TRBV23-1 TGCGCCAGCAGTCAATCAGGGAGGGCGTCCTACAATGAGCAGTTCTTC CASSQSGRASYNEQFF
TRBJ2-3 TRBD2 - TRBV20-1 TGCAGTGCTAGTGGACTAGCGGGGGCGTCCACAGATACGCAGTATTTT CSASGLAGASTDTQYF
TRBJ1-5 - - TRBV7-9 TGTGCCAGCAGCCAAGCCGGGGCACAGCCCCAGCATTTT CASSQAGAQPQHF
TRBJ2-3 - - TRBV30 TGTGCCTGGAGCTCGACAGGTAGAGATACGCAGTATTTT CAWSSTGRDTQYF
TRBJ2-1 - - TRBV10-3 TGTGCCATCAGTGCCGGCAGGAGCTCCTACAATGAGCAGTTCTTC CAISAGRSSYNEQFF
TRBJ2-7 - - TRBV18 TGTGCCAGCTCACTGGGCCGGGACACGGTCTACGAGCAGTACTTC CASSLGRDTVYEQYF
TRBJ2-1 TRBD2 - TRBV9 TGTGCCAGCAGGTTCGGACTAGCGGGGGGGCCAGGTGAGCAGTTCTTC CASRFGLAGGPGEQFF
TRBJ1-2 TRBD1 - TRBV6-1 TGTGCCAGCAGTGATCGTATGGGACAGGGAGGTGGCTACACCTTC CASSDRMGQGGGYTF
TRBJ1-5 - - TRBV6-5 TGTGCCAGCAAGCGGGATGTGGGCAATCAGCCCCAGCATTTT CASKRDVGNQPQHF
TRBJ2-5 - - TRBV12-3/TRBV12-4 TGTGCCAGCAGTTTCAGGGGGACCCAGTACTTC CASSFRGTQYF